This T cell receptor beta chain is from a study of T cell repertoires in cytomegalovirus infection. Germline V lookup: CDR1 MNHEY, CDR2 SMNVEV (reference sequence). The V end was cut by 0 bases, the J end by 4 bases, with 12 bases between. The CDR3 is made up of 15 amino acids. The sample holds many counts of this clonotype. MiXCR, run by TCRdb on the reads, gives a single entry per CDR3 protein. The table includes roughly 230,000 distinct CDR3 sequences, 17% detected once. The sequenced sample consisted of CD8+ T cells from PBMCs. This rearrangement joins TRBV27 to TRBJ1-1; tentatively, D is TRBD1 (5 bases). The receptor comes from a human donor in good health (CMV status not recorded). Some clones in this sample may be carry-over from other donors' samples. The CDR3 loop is CASSLSLGGGTEAFF. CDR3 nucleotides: TGTGCCAGCAGTTTATCGTTGGGGGGGGGCACTGAAGCTTTCTTT.